This T cell receptor (beta chain) was captured in a study of blood T cells in healthy people across ages. The study's findings and limits: No conclusive comparison of naive versus antigen-experienced cells was possible with unsorted PBMCs.

Individuals who donated were healthy Caucasians from Russia aged about 6 to 90. On this clonotype itself: As yet, its antigen is unknown.

A second PCR of 7 to 11 cycles used a sample-barcoded 5' primer and a J-beta primer mix. TCRdb reanalysed the 5' RACE reads using MiXCR and keeps one entry per CDR3 protein. Of roughly 570,000 distinct CDR3 sequences detected, 25% to 30% appear once; the ten largest clones hold roughly 18%. Sequenced: blood. The TCR sequence derives from a woman in her seventies in good health.

CDR3 bases: TGTGCCAGCAAAGCCCGGGGCTTCAACGAGCAGTACTTC. Translated, it gives CASKARGFNEQYF. The chain uses TRBV6-2 or TRBV6-3 and TRBJ2-7; D is perhaps TRBD1 or TRBD2 (5 bases each). Trimming cost V 7 bases and J 5 bases, with 15 bases left between them. Germline CDR1 MNHEY, CDR2 SVGEGT. The CDR3 sequence is 13 residues long.